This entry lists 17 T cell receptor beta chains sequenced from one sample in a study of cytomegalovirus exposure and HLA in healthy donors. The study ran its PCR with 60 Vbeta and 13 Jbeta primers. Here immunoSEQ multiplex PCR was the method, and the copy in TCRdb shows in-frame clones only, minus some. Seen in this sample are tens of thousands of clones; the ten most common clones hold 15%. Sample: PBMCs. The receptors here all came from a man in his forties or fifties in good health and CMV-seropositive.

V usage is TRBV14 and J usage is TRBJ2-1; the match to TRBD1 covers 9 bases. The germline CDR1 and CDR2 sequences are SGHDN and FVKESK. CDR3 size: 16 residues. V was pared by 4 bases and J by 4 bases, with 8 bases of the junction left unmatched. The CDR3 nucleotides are TGTGCCAGCAGCCTCGACAGGGGGGCCCTATACAATGAGCAGTTCTTC. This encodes CASSLDRGALYNEQFF.

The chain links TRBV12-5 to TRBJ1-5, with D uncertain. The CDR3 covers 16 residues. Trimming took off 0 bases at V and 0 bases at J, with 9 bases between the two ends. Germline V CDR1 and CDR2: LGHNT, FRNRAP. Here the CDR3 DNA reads TGTGCTAGTGGTTTGGTTCCGGGAAATAGCAATCAGCCCCAGCATTTT. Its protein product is CASGLVPGNSNQPQHF.

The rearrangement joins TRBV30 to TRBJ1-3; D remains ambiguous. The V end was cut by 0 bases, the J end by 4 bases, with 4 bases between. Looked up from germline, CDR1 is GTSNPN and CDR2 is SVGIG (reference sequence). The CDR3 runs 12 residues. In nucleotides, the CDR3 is TGTGCCTGGAGTGTACGGGGAAACACCATATATTTT. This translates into CAWSVRGNTIYF.

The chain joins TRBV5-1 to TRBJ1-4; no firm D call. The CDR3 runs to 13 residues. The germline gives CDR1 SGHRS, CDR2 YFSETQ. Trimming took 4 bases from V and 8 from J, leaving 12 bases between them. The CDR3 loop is CASSPGIEEKLFF. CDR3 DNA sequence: TGCGCCAGCAGCCCCGGGATCGAAGAAAAACTGTTTTTT.

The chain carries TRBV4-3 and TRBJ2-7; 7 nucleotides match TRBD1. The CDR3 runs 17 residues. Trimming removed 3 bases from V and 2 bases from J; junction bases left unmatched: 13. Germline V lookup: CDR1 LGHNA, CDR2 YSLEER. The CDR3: CASSHVPVRTGAYEQYF. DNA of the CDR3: TGCGCCAGCAGCCATGTCCCCGTTCGGACAGGAGCCTACGAGCAGTACTTC.

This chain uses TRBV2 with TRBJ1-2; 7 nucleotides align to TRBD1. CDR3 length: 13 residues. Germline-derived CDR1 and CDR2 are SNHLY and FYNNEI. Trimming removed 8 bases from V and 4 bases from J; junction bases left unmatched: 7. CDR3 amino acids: CASGRDSLYGYTF. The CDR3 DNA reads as TGTGCCAGCGGACGGGACAGCCTCTATGGCTACACCTTC.

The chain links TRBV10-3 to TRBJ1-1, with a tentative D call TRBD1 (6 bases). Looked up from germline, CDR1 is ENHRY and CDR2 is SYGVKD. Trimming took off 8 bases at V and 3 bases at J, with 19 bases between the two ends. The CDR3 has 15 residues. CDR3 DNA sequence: TGTGCCATCCGGGACGGGGCAGGGGCGGACACTGAAGCTTTCTTT. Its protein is CAIRDGAGADTEAFF.

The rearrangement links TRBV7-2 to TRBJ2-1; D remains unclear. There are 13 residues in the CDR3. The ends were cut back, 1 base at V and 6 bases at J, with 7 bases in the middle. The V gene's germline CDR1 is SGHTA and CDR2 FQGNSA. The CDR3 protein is CASSLVYSNEQFF. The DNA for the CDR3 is TGTGCCAGCAGCTTAGTATACTCCAATGAGCAGTTCTTC.

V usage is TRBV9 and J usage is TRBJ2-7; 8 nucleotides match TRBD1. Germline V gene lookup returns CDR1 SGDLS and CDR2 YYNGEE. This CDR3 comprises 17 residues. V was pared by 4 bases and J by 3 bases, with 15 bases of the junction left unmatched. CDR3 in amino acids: CASSPSGQGRIDYEQYF. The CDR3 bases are TGTGCCAGCAGCCCAAGCGGACAGGGAAGAATAGACTACGAGCAGTACTTC.

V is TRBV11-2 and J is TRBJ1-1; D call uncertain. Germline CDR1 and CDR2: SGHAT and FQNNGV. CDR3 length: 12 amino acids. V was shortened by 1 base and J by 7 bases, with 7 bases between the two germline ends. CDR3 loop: CASSLVVHEAFF. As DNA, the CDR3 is TGTGCCAGCAGCTTAGTAGTCCATGAAGCTTTCTTT.

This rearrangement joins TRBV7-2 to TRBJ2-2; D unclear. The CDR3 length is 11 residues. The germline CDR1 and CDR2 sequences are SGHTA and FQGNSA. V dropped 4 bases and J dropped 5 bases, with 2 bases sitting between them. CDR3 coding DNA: TGTGCCAGCAGCTCAACCGGGGAGCTGTTTTTT. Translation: CASSSTGELFF.

The CDR3 DNA is TGTGCCAGCAGTGAGGCGGTCGATAGCAATCAGCCCCAGCATTTT. This gives the protein CASSEAVDSNQPQHF. The rearrangement joins TRBV2 to TRBJ1-5; no firm D call. Trimming removed 3 bases from V and 0 bases from J, with 9 bases in between. Germline loops: CDR1 SNHLY, CDR2 FYNNEI. This CDR3 spans 15 amino acids.

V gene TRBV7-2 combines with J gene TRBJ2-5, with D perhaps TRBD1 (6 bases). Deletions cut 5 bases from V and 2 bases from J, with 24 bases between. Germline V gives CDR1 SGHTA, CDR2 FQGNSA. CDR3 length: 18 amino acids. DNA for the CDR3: TGTGCCAGCAGCCACCGAAGTGCTGGGACACTTTCTCAAGAGACCCAGTACTTC. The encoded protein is CASSHRSAGTLSQETQYF.

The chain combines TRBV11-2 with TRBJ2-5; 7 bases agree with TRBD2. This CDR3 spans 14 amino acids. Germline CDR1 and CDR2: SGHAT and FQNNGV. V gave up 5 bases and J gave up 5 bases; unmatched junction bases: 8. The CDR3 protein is CASSPLTSWETQYF. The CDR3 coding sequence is TGTGCCAGCAGCCCCCTGACTAGCTGGGAGACCCAGTACTTC.

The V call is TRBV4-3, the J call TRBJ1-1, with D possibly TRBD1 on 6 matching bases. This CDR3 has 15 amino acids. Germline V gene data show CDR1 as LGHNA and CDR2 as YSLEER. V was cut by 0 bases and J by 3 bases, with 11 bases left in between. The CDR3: CASSQEGQGYTEAFF. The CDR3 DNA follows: TGCGCCAGCAGCCAAGAGGGGCAGGGGTACACTGAAGCTTTCTTT.

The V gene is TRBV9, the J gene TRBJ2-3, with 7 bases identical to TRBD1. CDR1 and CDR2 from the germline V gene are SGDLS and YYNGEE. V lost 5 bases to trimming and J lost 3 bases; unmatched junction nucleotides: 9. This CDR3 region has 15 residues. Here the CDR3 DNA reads TGTGCCAGCAGTGGCAGGGGGTTGTTGACAGATACGCAGTATTTT. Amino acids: CASSGRGLLTDTQYF.

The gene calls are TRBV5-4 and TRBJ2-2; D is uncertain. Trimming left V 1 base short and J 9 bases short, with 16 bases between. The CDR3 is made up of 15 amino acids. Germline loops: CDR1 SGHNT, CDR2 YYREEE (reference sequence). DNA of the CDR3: TGTGCCAGCAGCTTGCTGTTTGTCTGGCCCCGGGAGCTGTTTTTT. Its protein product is CASSLLFVWPRELFF.